This entry lists 30 T cell receptor beta chains sequenced from one sample in a study of shared clonotypes between healthy human individuals (dated by TCRdb to 2020 to 2022). The library was generated by the immunoSEQ multiplex PCR assay. TCRdb obtained this table from immuneACCESS and retained in-frame rearrangements with V and J assigned. These tables miss some clones; where compared with another copy, unresolved V genes account for less than half of the shortfall, and the remainder is unexplained. The sample data list fewer than 3 million clones, and under 95% of these were observed just once. The biggest ten clones account for 0.3% to 0.4% of the sample. Sample: naive CD4+ T cells from PBMCs. Interpreted using the paper, the cell subset or site label stands for: CD45RA+ positively selected. All receptors come from a man aged 18 to 35 in good health. Some clones in this sample may be carry-over from other donors' samples.

The V call is TRBV7-9, the J call TRBJ2-7; the D gene is possibly TRBD1 (6 bases). There are 15 residues in the CDR3. V was pared by 4 bases and J by 1 base, with 14 bases between. Germline V lookup: CDR1 SEHNR, CDR2 FQNEAQ (reference sequence). The CDR3: CASSSYRDKSYEQYF. CDR3 DNA: TGTGCCAGCAGCTCGTACCGGGACAAATCCTACGAGCAGTACTTC.

The sample holds a few counts of this clone. The gene calls are TRBV28 and TRBJ1-1, with D uncertain. This CDR3 is built from 12 residues. Germline V gene lookup returns CDR1 MDHEN and CDR2 SYDVKM. V was clipped by 5 bases and J by 6 bases, with 10 bases between them. The CDR3 DNA is TGTGCCAGCAGTCCCCGGGCCTCTGAAGCTTTCTTT. Translation gives CASSPRASEAFF.

This clone occurred once. The chain employs TRBV7-8 and TRBJ1-1; tentative D call: TRBD1 (5 bases). The V end was cut by 2 bases, the J end by 6 bases, with 13 bases between. CDR1 and CDR2 (germline): SGHVS, FQNEAQ. This CDR3 is built from 14 residues. The CDR3 nucleotides read TGTGCCAGCAGCTTAATCAGAGGGGCGGCTGAAGCTTTCTTT. This sequence encodes CASSLIRGAAEAFF.

Comments on this clone: Other DNA sequences of this sample code for an identical CDR3. This rearrangement joins TRBV5-1 to TRBJ2-1; 9 positions match TRBD1. The ends lost 1 base at V and 2 bases at J; junction bases unmatched: 1. Germline CDR1 SGHRS, CDR2 YFSETQ. CDR3 size: 15 residues. This CDR3 reads CASSLTGGTYNEQFF. CDR3 bases: TGCGCCAGCAGCTTGACAGGGGGCACCTACAATGAGCAGTTCTTC.

The CDR3, as DNA: TGTGCCAGCAGTTTAAAGGGCCAAAATCAGCCCCAGCATTTT. It codes for CASSLKGQNQPQHF. This sequence joins TRBV28 and TRBJ1-5; D call uncertain. In germline, CDR1 is MDHEN, CDR2 SYDVKM. The CDR3 covers 14 residues. Trimming took off 2 bases at V and 4 bases at J, with 9 bases between the two ends. The variable domain in full, with the rest retrieved from reference TRBV28 and TRBJ1-5, is DVKVTQSSRYLVKRTGEKVFLECVQDMDHENMFWYRQDPGLGLRLIYFSYDVKMKEKGDIPEGYSVSREKKERFSLILESASTNQTSMYLCASSLKGQNQPQHFGDGTRLSIL.

The V and J genes are TRBV7-6 and TRBJ2-7, with 8 nucleotides matching TRBD2. Unmatched junction bases numbered 8, after V lost 5 bases and J lost 2 bases. Germline-derived CDR1 and CDR2 are SGHVS and FNYEAQ. The CDR3 has 15 amino acids. The CDR3 DNA follows: TGTGCCAGCAGCCCAGCCGGGACTAGAGCCTACGAGCAGTACTTC. Translation gives CASSPAGTRAYEQYF.

Comments on this clone: This specimen includes other DNA sequences encoding the same CDR3. CDR3: CASSLGQGDGYTF. The CDR3 nucleotides are TGTGCCAGCAGCTTAGGACAGGGCGATGGCTACACCTTC. The genes are TRBV11-2 and TRBJ1-2; TRBD1 matches 7 bases. The CDR3 is 13 amino acids. Trimming cost V 1 base and J 6 bases; bases outside gene matches: 2. CDR1 is SGHAT, CDR2 FQNNGV, per germline.

The chain links TRBV11-2 to TRBJ2-1; unclear D gene. Germline V gives CDR1 SGHAT, CDR2 FQNNGV. This CDR3 is 14 amino acids long. V shed 3 bases and J shed 6 bases, with 12 bases lying between them. Here the CDR3 reads CASSFYRDGNEQFF. The DNA of the CDR3 is TGTGCCAGCAGCTTTTATAGGGATGGCAATGAGCAGTTCTTC.

The rearrangement uses TRBV28 and TRBJ2-5; 10 nucleotides align to TRBD2. Germline values: CDR1 MDHEN, CDR2 SYDVKM. The CDR3 runs to 14 residues. Trimming took 2 bases from V and 5 from J; bases not matched to a gene: 2. Here the CDR3 reads CASSLPSGSETQYF. CDR3 DNA sequence: TGTGCCAGCAGTTTACCTAGCGGGAGTGAGACCCAGTACTTC.

The genes are TRBV5-4 and TRBJ2-5, with D possibly matching TRBD1 (6 bases). Germline V gene lookup returns CDR1 SGHNT and CDR2 YYREEE (reference sequence). V lost 0 bases, J lost 5 bases, and 14 bases lay in between. This CDR3 is built from 15 residues. The CDR3 region is CASSLDPTQGETQYF. The CDR3 coding sequence is TGTGCCAGCAGCTTGGATCCGACCCAGGGGGAGACCCAGTACTTC. The full variable domain, completed using reference TRBV5-4 and TRBJ2-5, is ETGVTQSPTHLIKTRGQQVTLRCSSQSGHNTVSWYQQALGQGPQFIFQYYREEENGRGNFPPRFSGLQFPNYSSELNVNALELDDSALYLCASSLDPTQGETQYFGPGTRLLVL.

The gene calls are TRBV7-2 and TRBJ2-7; the match to TRBD2 covers 12 bases. With V trimmed by 5 bases and J by 4 bases, 6 bases remained unmatched. This CDR3 is 15 amino acids long. Germline lookup yields CDR1 SGHTA and CDR2 FQGNSA. The DNA of the CDR3 is TGTGCCAGCAGCCGTACGACTAGCGGGAGTTACGAGCAGTACTTC. Its protein is CASSRTTSGSYEQYF.

In the case of this clone: This sample also contains other DNA sequences that code for the same CDR3. The chain combines TRBV5-1 with TRBJ2-7; unclear D gene. Trimming left V 4 bases short and J 2 bases short, with 10 bases between. Germline lookup yields CDR1 SGHRS and CDR2 YFSETQ. CDR3 length: 13 residues. CDR3 sequence reads: CASSPDRAYEQYF. In nucleotides, the CDR3 is TGCGCCAGCAGCCCGGACCGGGCCTACGAGCAGTACTTC. Full variable domain (outside the CDR3, taken from reference TRBV5-1 and TRBJ2-7): KAGVTQTPRYLIKTRGQQVTLSCSPISGHRSVSWYQQTPGQGLQFLFEYFSETQRNKGNFPGRFSGRQFSNSRSEMNVSTLELGDSALYLCASSPDRAYEQYFGPGTRLTVT.

The chain employs TRBV27 and TRBJ1-2, with a tentative D call TRBD1 (5 bases). V was cut by 3 bases and J by 8 bases, with 19 bases left in between. Germline lookup yields CDR1 MNHEY and CDR2 SMNVEV (reference sequence). This CDR3 comprises 15 residues. The DNA of the CDR3 is TGTGCCAGCAGTTTGTTCAGTGCAGGGATCGGCGGCTACACCTTC. It translates to CASSLFSAGIGGYTF.

The chain uses TRBV19 and TRBJ2-1; TRBD2 is a possible D gene (5 bases). The CDR3 runs 16 residues. Trimming pared 6 bases from V and 0 bases from J, leaving 15 bases between. Germline CDR1 LNHDA, CDR2 SQIVND (reference sequence). The CDR3 region has the DNA TGTGCCAGTAGATTGAGGGAGCGCCCCTCCTACAATGAGCAGTTCTTC. Its translation: CASRLRERPSYNEQFF.

The V call is TRBV11-1, the J call TRBJ2-4; the D gene could be TRBD1 or TRBD2 (5 bases each). CDR1 and CDR2 from the germline V gene are SGHAT and FQDESV (reference sequence). V lost 6 bases and J lost 2, with 14 bases in between. The CDR3 is made up of 15 amino acids. In DNA, the CDR3 is TGTGCCAGCAGTGGGGCCGGGACCACCAAAAACATTCAGTACTTC. It specifies CASSGAGTTKNIQYF.

For this clone: The same CDR3 arises from other DNA sequences in this sample as well. The chain is built from TRBV19 and TRBJ1-2; a weak D match, TRBD1 (5 bases). The CDR3 totals 14 residues. CDR1 is LNHDA and CDR2 is SQIVND in the germline V gene (reference sequence). V was cut by 4 bases and J by 2 bases, with 11 bases left in between. The CDR3 here is CASSTRDGNYGYTF. The CDR3 DNA follows: TGTGCCAGTAGTACCCGGGACGGCAACTATGGCTACACCTTC.

The gene calls are TRBV5-1 and TRBJ2-2, with 7 bases lining up with TRBD1. This CDR3 spans 15 amino acids. The trim removed 4 bases at V and 4 bases at J, leaving 7 bases unmatched. CDR1 and CDR2 from the germline V gene are SGHRS and YFSETQ. Written as DNA, the CDR3 is TGCGCCAGCAGCCCCGGACAGGCCATCACCGGGGAGCTGTTTTTT. Translated: CASSPGQAITGELFF. Full variable domain (missing parts from reference TRBV5-1 and TRBJ2-2): KAGVTQTPRYLIKTRGQQVTLSCSPISGHRSVSWYQQTPGQGLQFLFEYFSETQRNKGNFPGRFSGRQFSNSRSEMNVSTLELGDSALYLCASSPGQAITGELFFGEGSRLTVL.

The chain is built from TRBV28 and TRBJ2-7; tentatively, D is TRBD2 (8 bases). CDR3 length: 15 residues. The germline CDR1 and CDR2 sequences are MDHEN and SYDVKM. The V end was cut by 8 bases, the J end by 6 bases, with 23 bases between. The chain's CDR3 is CASVRGGQTFSEQYF. In DNA, the CDR3 is TGTGCCAGCGTACGGGGGGGACAGACCTTCTCCGAGCAGTACTTC.

This chain connects TRBV27 to TRBJ1-2, with unresolved D. Trimming removed 0 bases from V and 4 bases from J, with 12 bases in between. This CDR3 contains 15 residues. The germline V gene encodes CDR1 MNHEY and CDR2 SMNVEV (reference sequence). The CDR3 here is CASSLSAARSYGYTF. In DNA form, the CDR3 reads TGTGCCAGCAGTTTATCCGCAGCGCGATCCTATGGCTACACCTTC.

V and J are TRBV4-3 and TRBJ2-6, with TRBD1 as a possible D gene (5 bases). V was pared by 5 bases and J by 0 bases, with 11 bases between. Germline V gives CDR1 LGHNA, CDR2 YSLEER. The CDR3 covers 16 residues. CDR3 loop: CASSELTGSGANVLTF. DNA of the CDR3: TGCGCCAGCAGCGAATTAACAGGCTCTGGGGCCAACGTCCTGACTTTC.

V and J are TRBV7-9 and TRBJ2-7, with D perhaps TRBD2 (7 bases). The CDR3 is made up of 15 amino acids. Germline CDR1 SEHNR, CDR2 FQNEAQ (reference sequence). The V end lost 1 base, the J end lost 0 bases, and 10 bases lay between the germline ends. The CDR3 region has the DNA TGTGCCAGCAGCTTAGGTGCGGGGGCCTCCTACGAGCAGTACTTC. It encodes CASSLGAGASYEQYF.

Note on this clone: Other DNA sequences of this sample code for an identical CDR3. The chain uses TRBV7-2 and TRBJ2-7; perhaps TRBD2 as D (6 bases). Germline V gene lookup returns CDR1 SGHTA and CDR2 FQGNSA. The V and J ends lost 1 base and 0 bases respectively, with 7 bases between them. This CDR3 contains 14 residues. CDR3 in DNA: TGTGCCAGCAGCTTAGTCGGGGGCTCCTACGAGCAGTACTTC. Amino acids: CASSLVGGSYEQYF.

V and J are TRBV27 and TRBJ2-1; TRBD2 agrees at 9 bases. The germline CDR1 and CDR2 sequences are MNHEY and SMNVEV (reference sequence). V was clipped by 3 bases and J by 4 bases; unmatched bases: 10. The CDR3 has 17 residues. The CDR3 reads CASSFAPIAGAYNEQFF. CDR3 bases: TGTGCCAGCAGTTTCGCCCCCATAGCGGGGGCTTACAATGAGCAGTTCTTC.

The rearrangement joins TRBV28 to TRBJ2-3; TRBD1 matches at 8 bases. CDR3 size: 16 residues. V dropped 5 bases and J dropped 10; count of bases not matched to a gene: 17. CDR1 is MDHEN, CDR2 SYDVKM, per germline. CDR3 in amino acids: CASSRPTGAWGRPQYF. The CDR3 DNA reads as TGTGCCAGCAGTCGCCCGACAGGGGCCTGGGGCAGGCCGCAGTATTTT.

This clone showed up just once. The V and J genes are TRBV5-1 and TRBJ2-3, with 10 bases fitting TRBD2. The CDR3 is made up of 16 amino acids. CDR1 SGHRS and CDR2 YFSETQ come from the germline V gene. The V and J ends lost 1 base and 4 bases, in that order; junction bases with no gene match: 6. The CDR3 protein is CASSLSLAGVSDTQYF. CDR3 nucleotides: TGCGCCAGCAGCTTGAGCCTAGCGGGAGTATCAGATACGCAGTATTTT.

This chain connects TRBV11-2 to TRBJ2-3; 9 bases are shared with TRBD2. Germline-derived CDR1 and CDR2 are SGHAT and FQNNGV. The CDR3 has 17 amino acids. Unmatched junction bases numbered 8, after V lost 2 bases and J lost 2 bases. CDR3 amino acids: CASSLTLAGPNTDTQYF. Written as DNA, the CDR3 is TGTGCCAGCAGCTTAACGCTAGCGGGACCCAACACAGATACGCAGTATTTT.

The chain links TRBV5-1 to TRBJ1-5; possible D gene TRBD1, 6 bases. This CDR3 contains 15 residues. Germline V CDR1 and CDR2: SGHRS, YFSETQ. V lost 4 bases, J lost 8 bases, and 19 bases lay in between. The CDR3: CASSPSGGGYEPQHF. CDR3 sequence (DNA): TGCGCCAGCAGCCCGTCGGGAGGGGGTTATGAGCCCCAGCATTTT.

This clone was counted between two and nine times. This CDR3 is also generated by other DNA sequences in the sample. The CDR3 is CASSGQGSNYGYTF. Here the CDR3 DNA reads TGTGCCAGCTCGGGACAGGGATCGAACTATGGCTACACCTTC. V usage is TRBV18 and J usage is TRBJ1-2, with TRBD1 matching 9 bases. This CDR3 contains 14 residues. Trimming removed 6 bases from V and 2 bases from J; junction bases left unmatched: 4. Germline CDR1 KGHSH, CDR2 LQKENI. The full variable domain, in which reference TRBV18 and TRBJ1-2 provide the parts outside the CDR3, is NAGVMQNPRHLVRRRGQEARLRCSPMKGHSHVYWYRQLPEEGLKFMVYLQKENIIDESGMPKERFSAEFPKEGPSILRIQQVVRGDSAAYFCASSGQGSNYGYTFGSGTRLTVV.

Comment on this clone: Other DNA sequences in this specimen translate into the identical CDR3. This chain joins TRBV5-1 and TRBJ2-2, with D perhaps matching TRBD1 (5 bases). Between the trimmed V and J ends, which lost 2 bases and 1 base, there was a span of 6 bases. The CDR3 extends over 14 amino acids. CDR1 and CDR2 (germline): SGHRS, YFSETQ. CDR3 sequence: CASSFGQNTGELFF. In DNA form, the CDR3 reads TGCGCCAGCAGCTTTGGACAGAACACCGGGGAGCTGTTTTTT.

This clone came up a few times. The chain uses TRBV14 and TRBJ2-1; no clear D gene. With 10 bases removed from V and 4 bases from J, the gap between germline ends came to 14 bases. CDR3 length: 13 amino acids. The germline V gene encodes CDR1 SGHDN and CDR2 FVKESK. This CDR3 reads CATALGVYNEQFF. For the CDR3, the DNA is TGTGCCACGGCCCTTGGGGTTTACAATGAGCAGTTCTTC.